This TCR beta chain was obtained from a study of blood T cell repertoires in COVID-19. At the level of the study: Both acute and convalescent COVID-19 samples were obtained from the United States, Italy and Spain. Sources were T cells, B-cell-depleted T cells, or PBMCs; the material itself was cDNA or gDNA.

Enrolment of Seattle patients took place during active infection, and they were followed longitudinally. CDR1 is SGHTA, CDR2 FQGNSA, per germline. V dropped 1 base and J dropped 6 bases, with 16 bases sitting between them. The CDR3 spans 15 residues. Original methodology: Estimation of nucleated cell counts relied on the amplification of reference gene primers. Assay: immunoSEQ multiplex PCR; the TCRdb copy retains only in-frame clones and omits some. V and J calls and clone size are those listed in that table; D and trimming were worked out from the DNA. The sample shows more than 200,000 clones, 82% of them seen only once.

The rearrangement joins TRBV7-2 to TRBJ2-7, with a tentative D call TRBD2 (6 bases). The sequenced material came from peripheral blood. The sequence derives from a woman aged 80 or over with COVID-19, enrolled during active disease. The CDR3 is CASSLGLARGSEQYF. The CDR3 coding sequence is TGTGCCAGCAGCTTAGGCCTCGCGCGGGGTAGCGAGCAGTACTTC.